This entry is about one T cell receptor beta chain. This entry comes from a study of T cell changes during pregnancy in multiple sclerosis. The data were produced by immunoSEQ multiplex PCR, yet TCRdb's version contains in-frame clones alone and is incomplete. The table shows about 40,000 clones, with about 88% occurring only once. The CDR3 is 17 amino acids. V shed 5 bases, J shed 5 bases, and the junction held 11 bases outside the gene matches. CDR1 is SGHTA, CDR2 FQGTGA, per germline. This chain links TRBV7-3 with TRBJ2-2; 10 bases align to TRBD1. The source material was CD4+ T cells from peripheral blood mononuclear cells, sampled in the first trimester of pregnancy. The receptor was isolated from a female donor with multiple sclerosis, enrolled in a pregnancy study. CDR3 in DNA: TGTGCCAGCAGCCCTTTAGGCTGGACAGGGGGTACCGGGGAGCTGTTTTTT. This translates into CASSPLGWTGGTGELFF.